A selection of T cell receptor beta chains follows, all from one sample in a study of CD8 T cells in Susac syndrome. Each CDR3 protein gets one entry after TCRdb re-called the immunoSEQ multiplex PCR reads with MiXCR. The table has some 300,000 distinct CDR3 sequences, about nine tenths seen once; the top ten hold around 0.18%. The sequenced sample was CD8+ T cells from PBMCs. Receptors originate from a human donor with multiple sclerosis. Each CDR3 is given with its conserved first and last residue. D genes are given only for firm matches. The listing skips clone size in some rows; elsewhere it reads once, few, many or a size class.

cdr3_length: 16
j_call: TRBJ2-1
clone_size: few
v_call: TRBV9
d_call: -
cdr3_nt: TGTGCCAGTAGCCCCGTCTCGGGGGGCCCCTACAATGAGCAGTTCTTC
cdr3_aa: CASSPVSGGPYNEQFF

cdr3_length: 11
j_call: TRBJ1-1
clone_size: -
v_call: TRBV29-1
d_call: -
cdr3_nt: TGCAGCGTTTTCTCCCAGAGAGGAGCTTTCTTT
cdr3_aa: CSVFSQRGAFF

cdr3_length: 15
j_call: TRBJ1-1
clone_size: -
v_call: TRBV14
d_call: -
cdr3_nt: TGTGCCAGCAGCCAAGAGTTGGGAAGGGGCACTGAAGCTTTCTTT
cdr3_aa: CASSQELGRGTEAFF

cdr3_length: 14
j_call: TRBJ2-6
clone_size: -
v_call: TRBV6-1
d_call: -
cdr3_nt: TGTGCCAGTCACGACTTTGCTGGGGCCAACGTCCTGACTTTC
cdr3_aa: CASHDFAGANVLTF

cdr3_length: 13
j_call: TRBJ2-7
clone_size: -
v_call: TRBV27
d_call: -
cdr3_nt: TGTGCCAGCAGTTTCGGAACCAACTACGAGCAGTACTTC
cdr3_aa: CASSFGTNYEQYF

cdr3_length: 16
j_call: TRBJ1-6
clone_size: -
v_call: TRBV7-8
d_call: -
cdr3_nt: TGTGCCAGCAGCGACGTGGTTCCTCGACAGCCCTCACCCCTCCACTTT
cdr3_aa: CASSDVVPRQPSPLHF

cdr3_length: 14
j_call: TRBJ2-5
clone_size: -
v_call: TRBV27
d_call: -
cdr3_nt: TGTGCCAGCAGTTTCGGGTGGGGCTTGGGGACCCAGTACTTC
cdr3_aa: CASSFGWGLGTQYF

cdr3_length: 15
j_call: TRBJ1-1
clone_size: -
v_call: TRBV12-3/TRBV12-4
d_call: -
cdr3_nt: TGTGCCAGCAGTCAAGTTGGGGGTAGGGACACTGAAGCTTTCTTT
cdr3_aa: CASSQVGGRDTEAFF

cdr3_length: 13
j_call: TRBJ2-2
clone_size: -
v_call: TRBV29-1
d_call: -
cdr3_nt: TGCAGCGTTGACGGGCTGAACACCGGGGAGCTGTTTTTT
cdr3_aa: CSVDGLNTGELFF

cdr3_length: 12
j_call: TRBJ2-1
clone_size: -
v_call: TRBV14
d_call: -
cdr3_nt: TGTGCCAGCAGCGACAATTACAATGAGCAGTTCTTC
cdr3_aa: CASSDNYNEQFF

cdr3_length: 15
j_call: TRBJ1-4
clone_size: -
v_call: TRBV6-6
d_call: -
cdr3_nt: TGTGCCAGCAGTTACAGGCAGGCCGTTAATGAAAAACTGTTTTTT
cdr3_aa: CASSYRQAVNEKLFF

cdr3_length: 16
j_call: TRBJ2-7
clone_size: -
v_call: TRBV7-9
d_call: TRBD1
cdr3_nt: TGTGCCAGCAGCGTCGGACAGGGAGGTCTTTTTGACGAGCAGTACTTC
cdr3_aa: CASSVGQGGLFDEQYF

cdr3_length: 14
j_call: TRBJ2-3
clone_size: -
v_call: TRBV5-4
d_call: -
cdr3_nt: TGTGCCAGCAGCTGGGTGAGGGACACAGATACGCAGTATTTT
cdr3_aa: CASSWVRDTDTQYF

cdr3_length: 17
j_call: TRBJ1-6
clone_size: -
v_call: TRBV6-1
d_call: -
cdr3_nt: TGTGCCAGCAGTCAAGGGCACAGGGAGTTGGTCGGATCACCCCTCCACTTT
cdr3_aa: CASSQGHRELVGSPLHF

cdr3_length: 15
j_call: TRBJ2-1
clone_size: -
v_call: TRBV5-6
d_call: TRBD2
cdr3_nt: TGTGCCAGCAGGACCCTAGCGGGAGCGCGGGATGAGCAGTTCTTC
cdr3_aa: CASRTLAGARDEQFF

cdr3_length: 12
j_call: TRBJ2-4
clone_size: -
v_call: TRBV12-3/TRBV12-4
d_call: -
cdr3_nt: TGTGCCAGCAGGGGGCCGAACTTCATTCAGTACTTC
cdr3_aa: CASRGPNFIQYF

cdr3_length: 15
j_call: TRBJ2-7
clone_size: few
v_call: TRBV6-6
d_call: -
cdr3_nt: TGTGCCAGCAGTCCCCCCAAGGGCACTACCTACGAGCAGTACTTC
cdr3_aa: CASSPPKGTTYEQYF

cdr3_length: 16
j_call: TRBJ1-1
clone_size: -
v_call: TRBV27
d_call: -
cdr3_nt: TGTGCCAGCAGACCCTTTTTTGTTACGCGGAACACTGAAGCTTTCTTT
cdr3_aa: CASRPFFVTRNTEAFF

cdr3_length: 14
j_call: TRBJ2-1
clone_size: -
v_call: TRBV29-1
d_call: -
cdr3_nt: TGCAGCGTCCCCCGGGACTTCTCCTACAATGAGCAGTTCTTC
cdr3_aa: CSVPRDFSYNEQFF

cdr3_length: 18
j_call: TRBJ2-7
clone_size: -
v_call: TRBV28
d_call: -
cdr3_nt: TGTGCCAGCAGTTCTCTATACTCAGCATCACAGCATGGGGGCGAGCAGTACTTC
cdr3_aa: CASSSLYSASQHGGEQYF

cdr3_length: 16
j_call: TRBJ1-4
clone_size: -
v_call: TRBV21-1
d_call: -
cdr3_nt: TGTGCCAGCAGCACCCTGATACAGGGGTCTGTTGAAAAACTGTTTTTT
cdr3_aa: CASSTLIQGSVEKLFF

cdr3_length: 15
j_call: TRBJ2-7
clone_size: once
v_call: TRBV27
d_call: TRBD1
cdr3_nt: TGTGCCAGCAGTCCCGCAGGGACAGTCTTCTACGAGCAGTACTTC
cdr3_aa: CASSPAGTVFYEQYF

cdr3_length: 15
j_call: TRBJ2-7
clone_size: -
v_call: TRBV5-1
d_call: -
cdr3_nt: TGCGCCAGCAGCCTCTTGTTGGGGGCTGATTCCGAGCAGTACTTC
cdr3_aa: CASSLLLGADSEQYF

cdr3_length: 14
j_call: TRBJ2-1
clone_size: -
v_call: TRBV25-1
d_call: -
cdr3_nt: TGTGCCAGCAGTGAAAAGGGGCCATTCAATGAGCAGTTCTTC
cdr3_aa: CASSEKGPFNEQFF

cdr3_length: 13
j_call: TRBJ1-4
clone_size: -
v_call: TRBV25-1
d_call: -
cdr3_nt: TGTGCCAGCGGCCGGGGGGCAGATGAAAAACTGTTTTTT
cdr3_aa: CASGRGADEKLFF

cdr3_length: 15
j_call: TRBJ2-6
clone_size: -
v_call: TRBV7-3
d_call: -
cdr3_nt: TGTGCCAGCAGCTTAGACGGATCTGGGGCCAACGTCCTGACTTTC
cdr3_aa: CASSLDGSGANVLTF

cdr3_length: 13
j_call: TRBJ2-7
clone_size: -
v_call: TRBV29-1
d_call: -
cdr3_nt: TGCAGCGTTTTCTTAGGACCGACCTACGAGCAGTACTTC
cdr3_aa: CSVFLGPTYEQYF

cdr3_length: 16
j_call: TRBJ2-3
clone_size: -
v_call: TRBV7-9
d_call: TRBD2
cdr3_nt: TGTGCCAGCAGCTTGACCGGGACTAGCGGGAGGGATACGCAGTATTTT
cdr3_aa: CASSLTGTSGRDTQYF

cdr3_length: 17
j_call: TRBJ2-5
clone_size: once
v_call: TRBV28
d_call: -
cdr3_nt: TGTGCCAGCAGTTTAGGAATGAGTTTCGCTAGCAGAGAGACCCAGTACTTC
cdr3_aa: CASSLGMSFASRETQYF

cdr3_length: 16
j_call: TRBJ2-1
clone_size: -
v_call: TRBV20-1
d_call: TRBD2
cdr3_nt: TGCAGTGCTAGAGAACTAGCGGGAAGCTCCTACAATGAGCAGTTCTTC
cdr3_aa: CSARELAGSSYNEQFF

cdr3_length: 15
j_call: TRBJ2-5
clone_size: -
v_call: TRBV16
d_call: -
cdr3_nt: TGTGCCAGCAGCCAATTAGGGGCTATACAAGAGACCCAGTACTTC
cdr3_aa: CASSQLGAIQETQYF

cdr3_length: 13
j_call: TRBJ2-1
clone_size: -
v_call: TRBV20-1
d_call: -
cdr3_nt: TGCAGTGCTAGATTTAAGGAGCGGCATGAGCAGTTCTTC
cdr3_aa: CSARFKERHEQFF

cdr3_length: 15
j_call: TRBJ2-2
clone_size: -
v_call: TRBV5-1
d_call: -
cdr3_nt: TGCGCCAGCAGCTTGGATCCAGCGGGCACCGGGGAGCTGTTTTTT
cdr3_aa: CASSLDPAGTGELFF

cdr3_length: 12
j_call: TRBJ2-7
clone_size: few
v_call: TRBV6-2/TRBV6-3
d_call: -
cdr3_nt: TGTGCCAGCCGGGACTTCTCCTACGAGCAGTACTTC
cdr3_aa: CASRDFSYEQYF

cdr3_length: 12
j_call: TRBJ2-1
clone_size: -
v_call: TRBV11-2
d_call: -
cdr3_nt: TGTGCCAGCAGCTCCCCGGACCCCAGCGTGATCTTC
cdr3_aa: CASSSPDPSVIF

cdr3_length: 13
j_call: TRBJ2-1
clone_size: -
v_call: TRBV27
d_call: -
cdr3_nt: TGTGCCAGCAGGTTTAGCGGCTACAATGAGCAGTTCTTC
cdr3_aa: CASRFSGYNEQFF

cdr3_length: 14
j_call: TRBJ2-2
clone_size: once
v_call: TRBV28
d_call: TRBD1
cdr3_nt: TGTGCCAGCAGTCCTAGACAGGGAGCCGGGGAGCTGTTTTTT
cdr3_aa: CASSPRQGAGELFF

cdr3_length: 15
j_call: TRBJ2-5
clone_size: -
v_call: TRBV24-1
d_call: TRBD1
cdr3_nt: TGTGCCACCAGTGATCCCGGACAGGTCCAAGAGACCCAGTACTTC
cdr3_aa: CATSDPGQVQETQYF

cdr3_length: 18
j_call: TRBJ1-4
clone_size: -
v_call: TRBV28
d_call: -
cdr3_nt: TGTGCCAGCATACCCCATGTTGAGGGGGATCTAGCTAATGAAAAACTGTTTTTT
cdr3_aa: CASIPHVEGDLANEKLFF

cdr3_length: 12
j_call: TRBJ2-1
clone_size: -
v_call: TRBV27
d_call: -
cdr3_nt: TGTGCCACGAAAACGAGGGAAGAAGAGCAGTTCTTC
cdr3_aa: CATKTREEEQFF

cdr3_length: 15
j_call: TRBJ2-1
clone_size: -
v_call: TRBV7-2
d_call: TRBD2
cdr3_nt: TGTGCCAGCAGCCAAAGCGGGAGCTCCTACAATGAGCAGTTCTTC
cdr3_aa: CASSQSGSSYNEQFF

cdr3_length: 12
j_call: TRBJ1-1
clone_size: -
v_call: TRBV30
d_call: -
cdr3_nt: TGTGCCTGGAGAGAGCAGAACACTGAAGCTTTCTTT
cdr3_aa: CAWREQNTEAFF

cdr3_length: 14
j_call: TRBJ1-1
clone_size: -
v_call: TRBV5-1
d_call: TRBD1
cdr3_nt: TGCGCCAGCAGCTACGGGACAGGGAACACTGAAGCTTTCTTT
cdr3_aa: CASSYGTGNTEAFF

cdr3_length: 14
j_call: TRBJ2-1
clone_size: -
v_call: TRBV28
d_call: -
cdr3_nt: TGTGCCAGCAGGCAACTGAGCTCCTACAATGAGCAGTTCTTC
cdr3_aa: CASRQLSSYNEQFF

cdr3_length: 17
j_call: TRBJ2-4
clone_size: -
v_call: TRBV18
d_call: -
cdr3_nt: TGTGCCAGCTCACCATGGGCAACCCCACCAATGAAAAACATTCAGTACTTC
cdr3_aa: CASSPWATPPMKNIQYF

cdr3_length: 14
j_call: TRBJ2-5
clone_size: -
v_call: TRBV28
d_call: -
cdr3_nt: TGTGCCAGCAGTTTAAGGACCTTAGAAGAGACCCAGTACTTC
cdr3_aa: CASSLRTLEETQYF

cdr3_length: 14
j_call: TRBJ2-7
clone_size: -
v_call: TRBV23-1
d_call: TRBD1
cdr3_nt: TGCGCCAGCAGTCGGAGGGACAGGGGGCACGAGCAGTACTTC
cdr3_aa: CASSRRDRGHEQYF

cdr3_length: 14
j_call: TRBJ1-1
clone_size: -
v_call: TRBV27
d_call: TRBD1
cdr3_nt: TGTGCCAGCAGTTTTGAGGGGGCGAACACTGAAGCTTTCTTT
cdr3_aa: CASSFEGANTEAFF

cdr3_length: 15
j_call: TRBJ2-3
clone_size: -
v_call: TRBV9
d_call: TRBD1
cdr3_nt: TGTGCCAGCAGCGTATCGACAGGGAGTACAGATACGCAGTATTTT
cdr3_aa: CASSVSTGSTDTQYF

cdr3_length: 15
j_call: TRBJ2-4
clone_size: -
v_call: TRBV19
d_call: -
cdr3_nt: TGTGCCAGTAGTGGGTGGACAGAACTTAAAAACATTCAGTACTTC
cdr3_aa: CASSGWTELKNIQYF